This entry lists 9 T cell receptor beta chains sequenced from one sample in a study of blood T cell repertoires in COVID-19. TCRdb's table, derived via immunoSEQ multiplex PCR, lists solely in-frame clones and lacks some. This sample carries hundreds of thousands of clones, approximately 83% of them seen once, and the ten largest clones take 2% to 2.5%. Sample: peripheral blood. Every receptor here comes from a woman in her thirties who had recovered from COVID-19.

The chain combines TRBV30 with TRBJ1-5, with D tentatively TRBD1 (5 bases). The V end lost 3 bases, the J end lost 5 bases, and 11 bases lay between the germline ends. The CDR3 length is 13 residues. Germline V gene sequence: CDR1 GTSNPN, CDR2 SVGIG (reference sequence). The CDR3 protein is CAWSAKGDQPQHF. In nucleotides, the CDR3 is TGTGCCTGGAGCGCTAAAGGGGATCAGCCCCAGCATTTT. Full variable domain (outside the CDR3, taken from reference TRBV30 and TRBJ1-5): SQTIHQWPATLVQPVGSPLSLECTVEGTSNPNLYWYRQAAGRGLQLLFYSVGIGQISSEVPQNLSASRPQDRQFILSSKKLLLSDSGFYLCAWSAKGDQPQHFGDGTRLSIL.

The chain recombines TRBV19 with TRBJ1-1; D unclear. Germline CDR1 is LNHDA and CDR2 is SQIVND (reference sequence). V dropped 5 bases and J dropped 5 bases, with 15 bases sitting between them. CDR3 length: 14 residues. DNA of the CDR3: TGTGCCAGTAGTCCTGGACCCGGGGAGACTGAAGCTTTCTTT. Residues: CASSPGPGETEAFF.

This clone was counted once. This chain joins TRBV20-1 and TRBJ2-6, with 8 bases aligning to TRBD1. The V and J ends lost 3 bases and 3 bases, in that order; junction bases with no gene match: 4. Germline V gene data show CDR1 as DFQATT and CDR2 as SNEGSKA (reference sequence). This CDR3 is 15 amino acids long. CDR3 in DNA: TGCAGTGCTAGTTCAGGGGGCGGTGGGGCCAACGTCCTGACTTTC. Encoded protein: CSASSGGGGANVLTF.

This clone showed up just a few times. This sequence joins TRBV5-8 and TRBJ1-6; no firm D call. The V gene's germline CDR1 is SGHTS and CDR2 YDEGEE. The CDR3 covers 16 residues. Trimming removed 4 bases from V and 0 bases from J, with 11 bases in between. The CDR3 protein is CASSSERFSYNSPLHF. The CDR3 nucleotides read TGTGCCAGCAGCAGCGAGCGATTCTCCTATAATTCACCCCTCCACTTT. The full variable domain, with the rest looked up from reference TRBV5-8 and TRBJ1-6, is EAGVTQSPTHLIKTRGQQATLRCSPISGHTSVYWYQQALGLGLQFLLWYDEGEERNRGNFPPRFSGRQFPNYSSELNVNALELEDSALYLCASSSERFSYNSPLHFGNGTRLTVT.

The rearrangement uses TRBV5-5 and TRBJ1-5; 9 nucleotides align to TRBD1. From germline, CDR1 is SGHKS and CDR2 YYEKEE (reference sequence). The CDR3 covers 14 residues. V was clipped by 3 bases and J by 6 bases; unmatched bases: 4. This CDR3 reads CASSWDRAGQPQHF. DNA of the CDR3: TGTGCCAGCAGCTGGGACAGGGCCGGTCAGCCCCAGCATTTT.

The V call is TRBV9, the J call TRBJ1-5; D gene ambiguous. Germline CDR1 reads SGDLS; CDR2 reads YYNGEE. The CDR3 has 15 amino acids. The V end lost 0 bases, the J end lost 3 bases, and 10 bases lay between the germline ends. The CDR3 bases are TGTGCCAGCAGCGTAGGATGGAGTTCCAATCAGCCCCAGCATTTT. Translated: CASSVGWSSNQPQHF.

J is TRBJ1-1 and V is TRBV5-1, with 8 bases fitting TRBD1. The CDR3 is 15 amino acids. CDR1 and CDR2 (germline): SGHRS, YFSETQ. The junction had 7 bases not matched to a gene; V was cut back by 3 bases and J by 3 bases. CDR3 amino acids: CASSSGQGVDTEAFF. CDR3 coding DNA: TGCGCCAGCAGCTCAGGACAGGGTGTTGACACTGAAGCTTTCTTT.

The CDR3 DNA reads TGTGCCAGCAGCTTACCAGGCCGGTCCTACGAGCAGTACTTC. It encodes CASSLPGRSYEQYF. The chain is built from TRBV7-2 and TRBJ2-7, with D unresolved. The V end was cut by 2 bases, the J end by 1 base, with 9 bases between. There are 14 residues in the CDR3. Per the germline V gene, CDR1 is SGHTA and CDR2 is FQGNSA.

The chain recombines TRBV6-2 or TRBV6-3 with TRBJ2-3, with D possibly TRBD1 on 6 matching bases. The V gene's germline CDR1 is MNHEY and CDR2 SVGEGT. Trimming left V 2 bases short and J 4 bases short, with 10 bases between. The length of the CDR3 is 14 residues. The CDR3 nucleotides read TGTGCCAGCAGTTACGTCAGGGGCGCAGATACGCAGTATTTT. Translating gives CASSYVRGADTQYF.